The following is a TCR beta chain sequence with its context. Its specificity is unknown. This sample stems from a study of CXCR3-negative and CXCR3-positive naive CD8 T cells. General study findings and limits: Cryopreserved cells partially lost CXCR3 expression, and fresh PBMCs were used in most assays. In naive cells, CXCR3-negative and CXCR3-positive subsets had similar TRBV-TRBJ usage; memory cells differed. CXCR3-positive naive cells carried more hydrophobic TRB CDR3s than CXCR3-negative naive cells did. Memory CD8+ cells had much lower diversity, and both naive subsets had comparably high diversity.

The germline V gene encodes CDR1 MNHEY and CDR2 SVGEGT. CDR3 length: 14 amino acids. 5' RACE with UMI labels generated the TRB cDNA libraries. TCRdb processed the 5' RACE reads again and assigns one entry to each CDR3 protein, with no DNA. Seen in this sample are over 150,000 distinct CDR3 sequences; the ten most common clones hold less than 0.55%. The sequence came from a human donor in good health. Some clones in this sample may be carry-over from other donors' samples. The sequencing sample was made of naive CXCR3+ CD8+ T cells from blood. The subset denotes: CD45RO-CCR7+CD27+CD95- naive CD8+ T cells expressing CXCR3 (TNR3+). The chain is built from TRBV6-2 or TRBV6-3 and TRBJ2-7; TCRdb calls TRBD1, which cannot be checked without DNA. The CDR3 is CASSLRDGFYEQYF.